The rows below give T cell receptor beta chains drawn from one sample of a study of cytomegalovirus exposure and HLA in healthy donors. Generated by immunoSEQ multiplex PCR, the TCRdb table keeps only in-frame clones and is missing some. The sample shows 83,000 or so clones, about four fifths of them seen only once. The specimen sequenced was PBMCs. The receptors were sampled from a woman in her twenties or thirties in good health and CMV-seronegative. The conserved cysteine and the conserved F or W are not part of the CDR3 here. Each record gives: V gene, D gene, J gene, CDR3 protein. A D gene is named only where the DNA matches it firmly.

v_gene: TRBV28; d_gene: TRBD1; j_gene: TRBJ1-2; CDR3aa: ASSLTGAGGYT
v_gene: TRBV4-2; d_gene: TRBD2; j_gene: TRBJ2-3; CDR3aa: ASSPRSSGRAVDTQY
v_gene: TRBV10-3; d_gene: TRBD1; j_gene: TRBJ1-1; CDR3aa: AISGTGVGGTEAF
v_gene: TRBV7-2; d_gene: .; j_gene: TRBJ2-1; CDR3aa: ASGRGLWDNEQF
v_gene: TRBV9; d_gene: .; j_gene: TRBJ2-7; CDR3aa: ASSATIAVSSYEQY
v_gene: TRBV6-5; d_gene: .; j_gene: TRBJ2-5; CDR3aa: ASYGGVGETQY
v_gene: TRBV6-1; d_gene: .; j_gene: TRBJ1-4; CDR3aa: ASRQGWTNEKLF
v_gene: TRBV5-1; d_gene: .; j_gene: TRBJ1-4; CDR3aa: ASSLGAQGVEEKLF
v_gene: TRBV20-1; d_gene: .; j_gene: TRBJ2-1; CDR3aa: SATYNEQF
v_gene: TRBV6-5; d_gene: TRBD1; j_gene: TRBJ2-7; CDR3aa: ASSVDRVYEQY
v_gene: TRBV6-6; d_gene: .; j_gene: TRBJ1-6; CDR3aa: ASSYGHPNSPLH
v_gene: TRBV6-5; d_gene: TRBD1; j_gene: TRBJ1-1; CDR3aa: ASSYPGQGGTEAF
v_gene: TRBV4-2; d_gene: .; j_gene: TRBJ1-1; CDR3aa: ASSQGDIYTEAF
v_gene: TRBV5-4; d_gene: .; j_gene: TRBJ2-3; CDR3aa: ASSLVAEASTDTQY
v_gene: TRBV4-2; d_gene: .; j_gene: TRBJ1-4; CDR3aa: ASSQGRVLVEKLF
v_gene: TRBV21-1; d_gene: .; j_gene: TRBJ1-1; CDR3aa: ASSNKNTEAF
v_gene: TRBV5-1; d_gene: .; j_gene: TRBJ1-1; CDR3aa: ASSLDSQNTEAF
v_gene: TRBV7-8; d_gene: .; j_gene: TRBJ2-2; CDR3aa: ASSLRRDGELF
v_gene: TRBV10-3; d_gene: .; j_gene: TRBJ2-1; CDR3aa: AISDAGGPSYNEQF
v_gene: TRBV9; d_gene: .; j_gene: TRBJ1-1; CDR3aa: ASWSGDMNTEAF
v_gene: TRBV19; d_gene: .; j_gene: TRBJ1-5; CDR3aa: ASSIQPGVRGQPQH
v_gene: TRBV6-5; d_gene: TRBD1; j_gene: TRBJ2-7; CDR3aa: ASTSGTGFY
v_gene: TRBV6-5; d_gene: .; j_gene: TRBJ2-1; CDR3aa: ASRRLSSYNEQF
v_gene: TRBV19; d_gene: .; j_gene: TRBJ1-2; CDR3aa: ASTGQTNYGYT
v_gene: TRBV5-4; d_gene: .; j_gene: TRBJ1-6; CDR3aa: ASSLVGAHSPLH
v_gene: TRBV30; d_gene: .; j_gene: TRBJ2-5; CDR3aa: ACGETQY
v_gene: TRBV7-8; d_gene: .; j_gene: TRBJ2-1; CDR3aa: ASSALGDEQF
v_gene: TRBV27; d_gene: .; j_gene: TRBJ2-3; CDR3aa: ASSSIAWEGTDTQY
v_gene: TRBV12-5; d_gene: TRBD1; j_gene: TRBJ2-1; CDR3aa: ASGPGTGGLDEQF
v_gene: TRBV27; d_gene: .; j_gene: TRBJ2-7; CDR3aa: ASTLTSTHEQC
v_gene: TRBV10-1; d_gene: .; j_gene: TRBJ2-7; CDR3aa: ASSEGVGAYEQY
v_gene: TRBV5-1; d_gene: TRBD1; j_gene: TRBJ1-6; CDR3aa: ASSSRQGADSPLH
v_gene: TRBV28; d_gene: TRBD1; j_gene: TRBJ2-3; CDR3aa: ASSLGQGRNTQY
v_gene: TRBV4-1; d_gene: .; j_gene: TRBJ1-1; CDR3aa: ASSQAPTKSPEAF
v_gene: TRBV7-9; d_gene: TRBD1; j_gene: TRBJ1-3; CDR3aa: ASSTQGIDSGNTIY
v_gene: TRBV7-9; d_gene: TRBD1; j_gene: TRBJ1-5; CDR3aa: SSSPPLGQGGDQPQH
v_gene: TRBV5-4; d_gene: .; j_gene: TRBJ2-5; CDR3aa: ASSLVAEETQY
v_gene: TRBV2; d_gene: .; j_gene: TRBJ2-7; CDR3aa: ASRGLNYEQY
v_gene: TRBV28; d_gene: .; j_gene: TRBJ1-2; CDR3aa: ASSTRGGGYGYT
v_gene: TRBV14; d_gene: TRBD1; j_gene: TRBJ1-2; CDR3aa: ASSPGQGYGYT